These 12 T cell receptor beta chains came from one sample sequenced in a study of T cell repertoires in cytomegalovirus infection (dated 2019 in TCRdb). The sequencer was an Illumina HiSeq 1500. Through fastp at Q25 and MiXCR, TCRdb rebuilt clones from the public reads, retaining in-frame beta chains. Under each unique CDR3 protein, matching rows form one entry showing the most common genes and DNA. Recorded for this sample are some 150,000 distinct CDR3 sequences; about 20% of them occurred a single time. Around 9.9% of the sample belongs to the ten largest clones. Sequencing was performed on PBMCs. These TCRs come from a human donor in good health (CMV status not recorded). Some clones in this sample may be carry-over from other donors' samples.

This clonotype was detected only a few times. This CDR3 reads CATSDSPPSGIQYF. The CDR3 nucleotides read TGTGCCACCAGTGATTCACCCCCTAGCGGCATTCAGTACTTC. This rearrangement joins TRBV24-1 to TRBJ2-4; 7 nucleotides line up with TRBD2. The length of the CDR3 is 14 residues. The V gene end was trimmed by 2 bases and the J gene end by 9 bases; junction bases not matched to a gene: 6. Germline values: CDR1 KGHDR, CDR2 SFDVKD.

This clonotype was counted a few times. The genes are TRBV15 and TRBJ1-3; D unresolved. CDR1 LNHNV and CDR2 YYDKDF come from the germline V gene (reference sequence). The CDR3 totals 15 residues. With 1 base removed from V and 0 bases from J, the gap between germline ends came to 7 bases. Written as DNA, the CDR3 is TGTGCCACCAGCAGAGGCGGTCTCTCTGGAAACACCATATATTTT. This encodes CATSRGGLSGNTIYF.

The chain has TRBV7-9 and TRBJ2-5; D is unclear. CDR1 and CDR2 (germline): SEHNR, FQNEAQ (reference sequence). This CDR3 spans 15 amino acids. The V end was cut by 0 bases, the J end by 2 bases, with 10 bases between. CDR3 protein: CASSLAHEVQETQYF. For the CDR3, the DNA is TGTGCCAGCAGCTTAGCCCACGAGGTTCAAGAGACCCAGTACTTC.

The V and J genes are TRBV27 and TRBJ1-5; D not certain. Germline lookup yields CDR1 MNHEY and CDR2 SMNVEV (reference sequence). The CDR3 has 12 residues. V was clipped by 3 bases and J by 7 bases, with 7 bases between them. In DNA form, the CDR3 reads TGTGCCAGCAGTTTCTACGGGCAGCCCCAGCATTTT. This translates into CASSFYGQPQHF.

This chain connects TRBV7-8 to TRBJ2-1; 8 nucleotides match TRBD1. With 0 bases clipped from V and 4 bases from J, the junction kept 5 bases outside the gene matches. CDR1 and CDR2 (germline): SGHVS, FQNEAQ. This CDR3 spans 16 amino acids. The DNA for the CDR3 is TGTGCCAGCAGCTTAGCGCAGGGGGCGACGTACAATGAGCAGTTCTTC. Protein sequence: CASSLAQGATYNEQFF.

This clonotype turned up a few times. The rearrangement links TRBV28 to TRBJ1-5; no definite D call. Trimming removed 1 base from V and 0 bases from J, with 10 bases in between. This CDR3 contains 16 residues. The germline V gene encodes CDR1 MDHEN and CDR2 SYDVKM. The CDR3 here is CASSLSQVVSNQPQHF. In DNA form, the CDR3 reads TGTGCCAGCAGTTTATCCCAGGTCGTTAGCAATCAGCCCCAGCATTTT.

This clonotype was observed many times. J is TRBJ2-6 and V is TRBV7-2, with 8 bases aligning to TRBD1. V shed 2 bases and J 0 bases; nucleotides not matched to a gene: 3. The CDR3 sequence is 17 residues long. Germline V gene data show CDR1 as SGHTA and CDR2 as FQGNSA. The CDR3 DNA sequence: TGTGCCAGCAGCTTAAGACAGGGGAGCTCTGGGGCCAACGTCCTGACTTTC. Translated, it gives CASSLRQGSSGANVLTF.

This clonotype was observed a handful of times. V usage is TRBV20-1 and J usage is TRBJ2-7; 7 bases are shared with TRBD1. This CDR3 comprises 14 residues. The germline CDR1 and CDR2 sequences are DFQATT and SNEGSKA (reference sequence). V dropped 0 bases and J dropped 7; count of bases not matched to a gene: 9. Written as DNA, the CDR3 is TGCAGTGCTAGAGACCACAGGGGTTCTTGGGAGCAGTACTTC. Its protein is CSARDHRGSWEQYF.

The chain couples TRBV7-9 to TRBJ2-5; weak D call: TRBD2 (8 bases). The ends were cut back, 5 bases at V and 1 base at J, with 20 bases in the middle. The CDR3 has 17 residues. Germline lookup yields CDR1 SEHNR and CDR2 FQNEAQ (reference sequence). The CDR3: CASSRAGERTGQETQYF. Here the CDR3 DNA reads TGTGCCAGCAGCCGAGCGGGGGAGCGGACAGGCCAAGAGACCCAGTACTTC.

The sample holds many counts of this clonotype. This chain links TRBV7-6 with TRBJ1-3, with 9 bases aligning to TRBD1. Germline CDR1 SGHVS, CDR2 FNYEAQ. This CDR3 contains 16 residues. V gave up 5 bases and J gave up 2 bases; unmatched junction bases: 7. The CDR3 DNA is TGTGCCAGCAGCCCGACGCGGACAGGGGCTGGAAACACCATATATTTT. Translating it yields CASSPTRTGAGNTIYF.

This clonotype was counted between two and nine times. V usage is TRBV7-9 and J usage is TRBJ1-4; 9 nucleotides agree with TRBD1. The germline V gene has CDR1 SEHNR and CDR2 FQNEAQ (reference sequence). This CDR3 comprises 19 residues. V trimming: 2 bases; J trimming: 4 bases; junction bases outside the gene matches: 14. The CDR3 region has the DNA TGTGCCAGCAGCTTATCGGACAGGGGTTTTTCGGGGCTTAATGAAAAACTGTTTTTT. This codes for CASSLSDRGFSGLNEKLFF.

This clonotype was seen repeatedly, ten times or more. The rearrangement uses TRBV6-2 or TRBV6-3 and TRBJ2-5; the match to TRBD1 covers 7 bases. Trimming cost V 7 bases and J 2 bases; bases outside gene matches: 10. The CDR3 extends over 15 amino acids. CDR1 is MNHEY and CDR2 is SVGEGT in the germline V gene. The CDR3 sequence: CASTNGDSRQETQYF. CDR3 nucleotides: TGTGCCAGCACTAACGGGGACAGCCGACAAGAGACCCAGTACTTC.